The clone carrying this TCR beta chain was seen a few times. V lost 4 bases and J 5 bases, leaving 12 bases between the germline ends. Germline V gene data show CDR1 as SGHDT and CDR2 as YYEEEE. This CDR3 region has 13 residues. The treatment was: 15 to 20 received Ad26.COV2.S at low or high dose, single or two shots; five or six received placebo; per-sample allocation not given. Sampling was done on day 63 after the first vaccine or placebo injection. The record originates from a study of Ad26.COV2.S vaccination and SARS-CoV-2 variants. TCRdb's table, derived via immunoSEQ multiplex PCR, lists solely in-frame clones and lacks some. The sample shows approximately 300,000 clones, approximately 86% of them seen only once.

The chain employs TRBV5-6 and TRBJ1-2, with D hard to call. The TCR originated in a person between 18 and 60 years old who received the Ad26.COV2.S COVID-19 vaccine or a placebo. The sequencing here drew on peripheral blood, taken in a trial of Ad26.COV2.S vaccine versus placebo. The CDR3 region is CASSPGDSYGYTF. The CDR3 nucleotides read TGTGCCAGCAGCCCGGGCGACTCGTATGGCTACACCTTC.